This record looks at one TCR beta chain sequence and its context. Authors' analysis steps: Counts of nucleated cells, estimated from reference gene primer amplification, were obtained. Profiled with immunoSEQ multiplex PCR; TCRdb holds only in-frame clones, not every one. V and J calls and clone size are copied from that table; D and trimming were computed from the DNA. There are some 260,000 clones in the sample; about 73% occur only once, and about 3% lies in the top ten. The source of the sample is a study of blood T cell repertoires in COVID-19. Study overall: The samples span acute and convalescent COVID-19 from the United States, Italy and Spain. T cells, B-cell-depleted T cells, or PBMCs supplied cDNA or gDNA.

Losses at the gene ends were 1 base for V and 5 bases for J; bases not matched to a gene: 17. The CDR3 is 19 amino acids. The V gene's germline CDR1 is SEHNR and CDR2 FQNEAQ (reference sequence). The rearrangement joins TRBV7-9 to TRBJ2-7, with 10 bases that match TRBD2. This receptor was obtained from a woman aged 80 or over with acute or convalescent COVID-19. Sequencing used peripheral blood. CDR3 protein: CASSLVRPSGSIPPNEQYF. The CDR3 coding sequence is TGTGCCAGCAGCTTAGTCAGACCTAGCGGGAGTATTCCCCCCAACGAGCAGTACTTC.